The clone carrying this T cell receptor (beta chain) was counted many times. The data were obtained in a study of T cells after yellow fever vaccination. Study observations and caveats: Researchers cautioned that FACS-sorted repertoires could harbor abundant clonotypes contaminating from the bulk population.

The V end lost 0 bases, the J end lost 4 bases, and 28 bases lay between the germline ends. The CDR3 contains 20 residues. Germline V gene lookup returns CDR1 MNHEY and CDR2 SVGEGT. As TCR cDNA was made by 5'RACE template switching, a universal primer site and UMIs were added. TCRdb re-called the 5' RACE reads through MiXCR, storing one row per CDR3 protein. There are 40,000 or so distinct CDR3 sequences in the sample; about 6.8% occur only once, and about 15% lies in the top ten. The chain uses TRBV6-2 or TRBV6-3 and TRBJ2-7, with D maybe TRBD2 (6 bases). The TCR comes from a young man who received the YFV17D yellow fever vaccine. Sequencing used CD8+ T cells not binding an NS4B(214-222) dextramer, sorted from PBMCs, obtained 45 days after the yellow fever booster vaccination. CDR3 in amino acids: CASSYSKSSGALLLPYEQYF. Written as DNA, the CDR3 is TGTGCCAGCAGTTACTCGAAGAGTAGCGGAGCCCTGCTTCTACCATACGAGCAGTACTTC.